Below are 14 T cell receptor beta chains sequenced from a single sample in a study of cytomegalovirus exposure and HLA in healthy donors. Use of 60 Vbeta and 13 Jbeta primers characterized the PCR. TCRdb's copy holds only in-frame clones and misses some; the assay was immunoSEQ multiplex PCR. The sample table sets out about 130,000 clones. Material: PBMCs. These receptor sequences come from a man younger than 35 in good health and CMV-seronegative.

This chain uses TRBV7-2 with TRBJ1-2; the match to TRBD1 covers 8 bases. The CDR3 has 15 residues. Germline V gene data show CDR1 as SGHTA and CDR2 as FQGNSA. Trimming took 3 bases from V and 0 from J; bases not matched to a gene: 3. CDR3 sequence reads: CASSLDRVSNYGYTF. DNA of the CDR3: TGTGCCAGCAGCTTGGACAGGGTCTCTAACTATGGCTACACCTTC.

Details on this clone: The junction shows a germline mismatch at one end, possibly a read error. Other DNA sequences from this sample encode an identical CDR3 as well. The J gene is TRBJ1-1, the V gene TRBV6-5; 8 bases line up with TRBD1. Germline CDR1 is MNHEY and CDR2 is SVGAGI. The CDR3 spans 15 residues. The CDR3 spells CASSPRGLTNTEAFF. The DNA of the CDR3 is TGTGCTAGCAGCCCCAGGGGGCTGACAAACACTGAAGCTTTCTTT.

The V gene is TRBV6-5, the J gene TRBJ1-5; 7 bases match TRBD1. Trimming removed 9 bases from V and 2 bases from J; junction bases left unmatched: 7. This CDR3 is 14 amino acids long. The V gene's germline CDR1 is MNHEY and CDR2 SVGAGI. CDR3 amino acids: CASQGQRGNQPQHF. The CDR3 coding sequence is TGTGCCAGTCAGGGACAGAGGGGCAATCAGCCCCAGCATTTT.

The V call is TRBV10-1, the J call TRBJ2-3, with D unresolved. CDR1 is WNHNN and CDR2 is SYGVQD in the germline V gene (reference sequence). Trimming left V 7 bases short and J 0 bases short, with 20 bases between. The length of the CDR3 is 17 residues. The CDR3 loop is CASNNKPCGESTDTQYF. The DNA of the CDR3 is TGCGCCAGCAACAACAAGCCATGCGGAGAAAGCACAGATACGCAGTATTTT.

The rearrangement links TRBV10-3 to TRBJ1-3; no clear D gene. Trimming stripped 3 bases from V and 2 bases from J, with 8 bases between. Germline assignment: CDR1 ENHRY and CDR2 SYGVKD. CDR3 length: 14 amino acids. The CDR3 spells CAISEAGAGNTIYF. CDR3 DNA sequence: TGTGCCATCAGTGAAGCGGGAGCTGGAAACACCATATATTTT.

V is TRBV27 and J is TRBJ2-3; TRBD2 agrees at 10 bases. In germline, CDR1 is MNHEY, CDR2 SMNVEV (reference sequence). The CDR3 contains 15 residues. Losses at the gene ends were 2 bases for V and 6 bases for J; bases not matched to a gene: 5. The DNA of the CDR3 is TGTGCCAGCAGTTTAAGGTCTAGCGGGGGCGATACGCAGTATTTT. Translated: CASSLRSSGGDTQYF.

The rearrangement joins TRBV5-6 to TRBJ1-4, with unresolved D. Trimming removed 4 bases at V and 3 bases at J, with 22 bases between. The CDR3 is 18 residues long. Germline V gives CDR1 SGHDT, CDR2 YYEEEE. The CDR3 DNA reads TGTGCCAGCAGCCCTGGTGAGGGCCGGGATCTACCTAATGAAAAACTGTTTTTT. Encoded protein: CASSPGEGRDLPNEKLFF.

The chain recombines TRBV30 with TRBJ2-7; a possible D gene is TRBD1 (6 bases). This CDR3 comprises 16 residues. The ends were cut back, 2 bases at V and 1 base at J, with 18 bases in the middle. Germline V gene lookup returns CDR1 GTSNPN and CDR2 SVGIG (reference sequence). The CDR3 sequence is CAWSTQGKRFSYEQYF. CDR3 bases: TGTGCCTGGAGTACCCAGGGGAAAAGGTTTTCCTACGAGCAGTACTTC.

The chain links TRBV10-3 to TRBJ1-5; D gene uncertain. Germline lookup yields CDR1 ENHRY and CDR2 SYGVKD. CDR3 length equals 14 residues. V was shortened by 3 bases and J by 7 bases, with 13 bases between the two germline ends. CDR3 in DNA: TGTGCCATCAGTGAATTCGGGGAGTTGCAGCCCCAGCATTTT. Residues: CAISEFGELQPQHF.

The chain is built from TRBV5-1 and TRBJ1-5; D call uncertain. Germline CDR1 SGHRS, CDR2 YFSETQ. V lost 5 bases and J lost 0, with 6 bases in between. The CDR3 contains 13 residues. CDR3 region: CASRRDSNQPQHF. CDR3 bases: TGCGCCAGCAGGAGAGATAGCAATCAGCCCCAGCATTTT.

The rearrangement uses TRBV19 and TRBJ2-5, with TRBD1 as a possible D gene (5 bases). The DNA end lines up better with TRBJ2-7; the J call may be wrong. The CDR3 has 14 amino acids. The germline V gene encodes CDR1 LNHDA and CDR2 SQIVND (reference sequence). This CDR3 is CASSPWGDSGEQYF. CDR3 DNA: TGTGCCAGTAGTCCGTGGGGCGACTCCGGCGAGCAGTACTTC.

The gene calls are TRBV1 and TRBJ2-4; the table's TRBD2 call for D was not verified on the DNA. TRBV1 is classified as a pseudogene. This CDR3 is 16 amino acids long. The CDR3, as DNA: TGCACCAGCAGCCGAGATTCTTCTAGCGGGAGAGACATTCAGTACTTC. Amino acid sequence: CTSSRDSSSGRDIQYF.

V usage is TRBV6-1 and J usage is TRBJ2-7, with 9 bases matching TRBD1. The V and J ends lost 1 base and 12 bases, in that order; junction bases with no gene match: 13. Germline V lookup: CDR1 MNHNS, CDR2 SASEGT. The CDR3 runs to 15 residues. CDR3 residues: CASSEVGGQGSSRYF. The CDR3 nucleotides read TGTGCCAGCAGTGAAGTGGGGGGACAGGGTTCGAGTCGGTACTTC.

The V and J genes are TRBV10-3 and TRBJ1-5; 10 nucleotides agree with TRBD1. The trim removed 10 bases at V and 5 bases at J, leaving 2 bases unmatched. CDR1 is ENHRY and CDR2 is SYGVKD in the germline V gene. CDR3 size: 12 residues. The CDR3, as DNA: TGTGCCACCGGGACAGGGGATCAGCCCCAGCATTTT. Its protein product is CATGTGDQPQHF.